These T cell receptor beta chains were read from a single sample in a study of vaccination and CD4 T cells after COVID-19. MiXCR, run by TCRdb on the PCR reads, gives a single entry per CDR3 protein. The table lists 20,000 to 25,000 distinct CDR3 sequences, about half of them singletons. For these receptors, no antigen is known. The source material was CD4+ T cells from blood, cultured in vitro, sampled about 7 months after SARS-CoV-2 vaccination. Receptor source: a human donor who had recovered from COVID-19. Each CDR3 is given with its conserved first and last residue. Each record gives: V gene, D gene, J gene, CDR3 protein. D genes are given only for firm matches.

v_call: TRBV27
d_call: TRBD1
j_call: TRBJ2-7
cdr3_aa: CASSRKGQGAYEQYF

v_call: TRBV27
d_call: TRBD1
j_call: TRBJ2-7
cdr3_aa: CASRRQGDSYEQYF

v_call: TRBV5-1
d_call: NA
j_call: TRBJ2-2
cdr3_aa: CASSVQGTGELFF

v_call: TRBV4-1
d_call: TRBD1
j_call: TRBJ1-6
cdr3_aa: CASSLGQGADNSPLHF

v_call: TRBV15
d_call: TRBD1
j_call: TRBJ1-6
cdr3_aa: CATSRDRGTNSPLHF

v_call: TRBV7-2
d_call: NA
j_call: TRBJ2-3
cdr3_aa: CASSAQRADTQYF

v_call: TRBV7-2
d_call: NA
j_call: TRBJ2-3
cdr3_aa: CASSLVSRGGDTQYF

v_call: TRBV20-1
d_call: NA
j_call: TRBJ1-1
cdr3_aa: CSARDFRASEAFF

v_call: TRBV20-1
d_call: TRBD1
j_call: TRBJ2-7
cdr3_aa: CSAMSQGLAPYEQYF

v_call: TRBV7-2
d_call: TRBD2
j_call: TRBJ2-1
cdr3_aa: CASSLDLAAAHNEQFF

v_call: TRBV20-1
d_call: NA
j_call: TRBJ1-1
cdr3_aa: CSVSRRMNTEAFF

v_call: TRBV6-1
d_call: NA
j_call: TRBJ1-5
cdr3_aa: CASSQTAGVDSNQPQHF

v_call: TRBV28
d_call: TRBD1
j_call: TRBJ2-5
cdr3_aa: CASSPPGGVGETQYF

v_call: TRBV12-3/TRBV12-4
d_call: TRBD2
j_call: TRBJ2-5
cdr3_aa: CASGRTSGKETQYF

v_call: TRBV20-1
d_call: NA
j_call: TRBJ2-1
cdr3_aa: CSGWSGAYNEQFF

v_call: TRBV27
d_call: NA
j_call: TRBJ2-7
cdr3_aa: CASSLRRGYEQYF

v_call: TRBV6-5
d_call: TRBD1
j_call: TRBJ1-2
cdr3_aa: CASSYLRTGGSYGYTF

v_call: TRBV5-1
d_call: TRBD1
j_call: TRBJ2-7
cdr3_aa: CASSGGQGVSYEQYF

v_call: TRBV27
d_call: NA
j_call: TRBJ1-1
cdr3_aa: CASSRSTALNTEAFF

v_call: TRBV7-2
d_call: NA
j_call: TRBJ1-6
cdr3_aa: CASSPHSNSPLHF

v_call: TRBV10-3
d_call: NA
j_call: TRBJ1-1
cdr3_aa: CAISDPVTGASRAFF

v_call: TRBV10-3
d_call: NA
j_call: TRBJ2-5
cdr3_aa: CAISERGETQYF

v_call: TRBV10-3
d_call: NA
j_call: TRBJ2-3
cdr3_aa: CASLPTGSGTQYF

v_call: TRBV7-2
d_call: NA
j_call: TRBJ2-1
cdr3_aa: CASSLLTSWRNEQFF

v_call: TRBV28
d_call: NA
j_call: TRBJ2-7
cdr3_aa: CASSSPGTHTLIPFEQYF

v_call: TRBV7-6
d_call: NA
j_call: TRBJ1-1
cdr3_aa: CASSRDIAFF

v_call: TRBV27
d_call: TRBD1
j_call: TRBJ1-6
cdr3_aa: CASSFGTGESPLHF

v_call: TRBV19
d_call: TRBD1
j_call: TRBJ1-2
cdr3_aa: CASSKRLWTGVIRGYTF

v_call: TRBV9
d_call: NA
j_call: TRBJ1-5
cdr3_aa: CASGGSNQPQHF

v_call: TRBV20-1
d_call: NA
j_call: TRBJ2-3
cdr3_aa: CSARVSSVVAQYF

v_call: TRBV11-3
d_call: NA
j_call: TRBJ2-2
cdr3_aa: CASSPRVPSTGELFF

v_call: TRBV27
d_call: NA
j_call: TRBJ2-5
cdr3_aa: CASSLEETQYF

v_call: TRBV20-1
d_call: TRBD2
j_call: TRBJ2-3
cdr3_aa: CSARGEGGSGGWWDTQYF

v_call: TRBV20-1
d_call: NA
j_call: TRBJ1-3
cdr3_aa: CSASRTDGNTIYF

v_call: TRBV7-2
d_call: NA
j_call: TRBJ2-3
cdr3_aa: CASSLARSGGDTQYF

v_call: TRBV7-9
d_call: NA
j_call: TRBJ1-2
cdr3_aa: CASNWGDYGYTF

v_call: TRBV6-2/TRBV6-3
d_call: TRBD1
j_call: TRBJ1-1
cdr3_aa: CASSFTDRGTEAFF

v_call: TRBV10-3
d_call: TRBD1
j_call: TRBJ2-7
cdr3_aa: CAINHRQGSNEQYF

v_call: TRBV24-1
d_call: TRBD2
j_call: TRBJ2-1
cdr3_aa: CATSDLGSGGYNNEQFF

v_call: TRBV2
d_call: NA
j_call: TRBJ1-2
cdr3_aa: CASRPFGVYGYTF

v_call: TRBV5-4
d_call: NA
j_call: TRBJ1-1
cdr3_aa: CASTGGVRNTEAFF

v_call: TRBV6-1
d_call: NA
j_call: TRBJ2-5
cdr3_aa: CASILVHQETQYF

v_call: TRBV25-1
d_call: TRBD1
j_call: TRBJ1-1
cdr3_aa: CASRGQGNTEAFF

v_call: TRBV7-6
d_call: TRBD1
j_call: TRBJ2-7
cdr3_aa: CASSRSGGYGQYF

v_call: TRBV7-6
d_call: NA
j_call: TRBJ1-1
cdr3_aa: CASSSERDTEAFF

v_call: TRBV6-2/TRBV6-3
d_call: NA
j_call: TRBJ2-1
cdr3_aa: CASSYPPVQFF

v_call: TRBV6-1
d_call: TRBD1
j_call: TRBJ1-1
cdr3_aa: CASRSTGGQAPMNTEAFF

v_call: TRBV6-1
d_call: NA
j_call: TRBJ2-7
cdr3_aa: CASRKSSYEQYF

v_call: TRBV24-1
d_call: NA
j_call: TRBJ2-1
cdr3_aa: CATSDLRAGGYNEQFF

v_call: TRBV7-3
d_call: NA
j_call: TRBJ1-5
cdr3_aa: CASSPQAGAQHF

v_call: TRBV20-1
d_call: TRBD2
j_call: TRBJ2-3
cdr3_aa: CSASFSGRPTDTQYF

v_call: TRBV20-1
d_call: TRBD2
j_call: TRBJ2-7
cdr3_aa: CSAFRSGGGNEQYF

v_call: TRBV6-2/TRBV6-3
d_call: TRBD2
j_call: TRBJ2-1
cdr3_aa: CASSYVASGIGDEQFF

v_call: TRBV27
d_call: NA
j_call: TRBJ2-5
cdr3_aa: CASSRFATEVETQYF

v_call: TRBV28
d_call: NA
j_call: TRBJ1-1
cdr3_aa: CASSRRQRTVTKAFF

v_call: TRBV20-1
d_call: TRBD1
j_call: TRBJ1-6
cdr3_aa: CSVLGDRISSPLHF

v_call: TRBV7-3
d_call: NA
j_call: TRBJ1-6
cdr3_aa: CASSWTPNSPLHF

v_call: TRBV20-1
d_call: NA
j_call: TRBJ2-4
cdr3_aa: CSARDGWRSAKNIQYF

v_call: TRBV6-6
d_call: TRBD1
j_call: TRBJ2-2
cdr3_aa: CASRAGQGSPGELFF